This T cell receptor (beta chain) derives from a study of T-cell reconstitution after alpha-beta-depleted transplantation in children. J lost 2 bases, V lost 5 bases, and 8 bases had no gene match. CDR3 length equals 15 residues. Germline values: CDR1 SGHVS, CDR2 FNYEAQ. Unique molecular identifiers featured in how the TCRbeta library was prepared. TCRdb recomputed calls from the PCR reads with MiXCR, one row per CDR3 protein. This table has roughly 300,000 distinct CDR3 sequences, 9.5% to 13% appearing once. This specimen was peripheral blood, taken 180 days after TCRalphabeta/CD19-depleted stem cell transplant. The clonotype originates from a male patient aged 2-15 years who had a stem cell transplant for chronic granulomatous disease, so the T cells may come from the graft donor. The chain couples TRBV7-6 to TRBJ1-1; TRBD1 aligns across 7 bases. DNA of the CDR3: TGTGCCAGCAGCCCTACAGGGGCCTACAACACTGAAGCTTTCTTT. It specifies CASSPTGAYNTEAFF.